One sample yielded the 5 T cell receptor beta chains listed below, sequenced in a study of CD8+CD57+ T cells in acquired aplastic anemia. The authors sequenced patients whose flow cytometry had shown CD8+CD57+ cell expansion. Researchers used genomic DNA as the template to profile TCR beta VDJ and CDR3. TCRdb ran MiXCR on the reads and lists one entry per CDR3 protein. The table has roughly 150,000 distinct CDR3 sequences, about 45% seen once. The sequencing sample was made of sorted CD4+, CD8+, or CD8+CD57+ T cells (not recorded which) from PBMCs. These receptors came from a human donor with aplastic anemia.

The V gene is TRBV2, the J gene TRBJ2-2; D perhaps matches TRBD2 (7 bases). Germline loops: CDR1 SNHLY, CDR2 FYNNEI. This CDR3 is 16 amino acids long. V dropped 4 bases and J dropped 1 base, with 13 bases sitting between them. CDR3 in amino acids: CASSAAGAKNTGELFF. CDR3 sequence (DNA): TGTGCCAGCAGTGCGGCGGGGGCCAAGAACACCGGGGAGCTGTTTTTT.

This clonotype has just a few counts. J is TRBJ2-7 and V is TRBV29-1; 8 bases align to TRBD1. CDR1 is SQVTM and CDR2 is ANQGSEA in the germline V gene. This CDR3 comprises 13 residues. V shed 4 bases and J 2 bases; nucleotides not matched to a gene: 4. In DNA, the CDR3 is TGCAGCGTTGCAGGGGGCTTCACCTACGAGCAGTACTTC. Its translation is CSVAGGFTYEQYF.

The chain links TRBV20-1 to TRBJ2-5, with D perhaps TRBD2 (5 bases). The CDR3 totals 11 residues. The V gene lost 6 bases and the J gene lost 11 bases, with 16 bases spanning the gap. The germline V gene encodes CDR1 DFQATT and CDR2 SNEGSKA (reference sequence). CDR3 sequence reads: CSAHHQEAQYF. The CDR3 bases are TGCAGTGCCCATCATCAGGAGGCACAGTACTTC.

The genes are TRBV11-3 and TRBJ1-1; D call uncertain. This CDR3 comprises 15 residues. Germline values: CDR1 SGHNT, CDR2 YENEEA. V gave up 8 bases and J gave up 1 base, with 17 bases separating them. The CDR3 is CASRTSRVGNTEAFF. The CDR3 nucleotides are TGTGCCAGCCGCACCAGTCGGGTCGGGAACACTGAAGCTTTCTTT.

This clonotype came up many times. This rearrangement joins TRBV20-1 to TRBJ2-1; 7 bases agree with TRBD2. The germline CDR1 and CDR2 sequences are DFQATT and SNEGSKA (reference sequence). The CDR3 spans 14 residues. Unmatched junction bases numbered 6, after V lost 3 bases and J lost 4 bases. The CDR3 DNA sequence: TGCAGTGCTAGTGAGAGACTAGCATACAATGAGCAGTTCTTC. This translates into CSASERLAYNEQFF.